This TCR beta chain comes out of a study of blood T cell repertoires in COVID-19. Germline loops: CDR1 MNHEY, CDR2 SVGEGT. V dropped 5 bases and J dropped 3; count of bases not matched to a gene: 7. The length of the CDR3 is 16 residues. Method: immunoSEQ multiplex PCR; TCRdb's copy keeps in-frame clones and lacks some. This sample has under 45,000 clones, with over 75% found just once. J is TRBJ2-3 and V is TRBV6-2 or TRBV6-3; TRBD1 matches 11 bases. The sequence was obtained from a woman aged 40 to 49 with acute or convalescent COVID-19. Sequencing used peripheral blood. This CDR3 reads CASSDRTGGSTDTQYF. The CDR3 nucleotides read TGTGCCAGCAGTGACAGGACAGGGGGCAGTACAGATACGCAGTATTTT.